This T cell receptor (beta chain) is drawn from a study of T cell responses to AZD1222 COVID-19 vaccine. V gave up 8 bases and J gave up 0 bases; unmatched junction bases: 6. From germline, CDR1 is SGHTA and CDR2 FQGNSA. The CDR3 consists of 15 residues. Notes on this clone: Its antigen is unknown.

Study outcomes and limitations: The donor group comprised mostly white British people and more females; the analysis possibly underestimated clonal diversity.

This table comes from immunoSEQ multiplex PCR, and its TCRdb copy is limited to in-frame clones, with some not included. The sample has about 150,000 clones; around nine tenths are singletons. This rearrangement joins TRBV7-2 to TRBJ2-2; 7 nucleotides match TRBD2. Source: peripheral blood, taken on day 0 of AZD1222 vaccination. This sequence was found in an adult in good health. The CDR3 DNA reads as TGTGCCAGCCCCGGAGCGGGGTCGAACACCGGGGAGCTGTTTTTT. This gives the protein CASPGAGSNTGELFF.